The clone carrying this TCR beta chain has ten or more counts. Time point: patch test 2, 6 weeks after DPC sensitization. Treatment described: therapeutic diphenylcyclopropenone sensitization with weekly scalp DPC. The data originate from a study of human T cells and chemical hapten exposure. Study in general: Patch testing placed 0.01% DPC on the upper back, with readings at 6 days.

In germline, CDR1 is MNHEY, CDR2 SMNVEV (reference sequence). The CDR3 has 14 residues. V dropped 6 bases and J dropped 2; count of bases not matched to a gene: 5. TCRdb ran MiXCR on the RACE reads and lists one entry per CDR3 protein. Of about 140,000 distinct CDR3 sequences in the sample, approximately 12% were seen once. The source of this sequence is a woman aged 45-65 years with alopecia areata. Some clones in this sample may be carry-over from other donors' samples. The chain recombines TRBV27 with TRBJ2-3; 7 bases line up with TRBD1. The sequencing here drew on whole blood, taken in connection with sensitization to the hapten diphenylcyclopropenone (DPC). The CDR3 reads CASRMTGTTDTQYF. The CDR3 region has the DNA TGTGCCAGCAGGATGACAGGGACCACAGATACGCAGTATTTT.